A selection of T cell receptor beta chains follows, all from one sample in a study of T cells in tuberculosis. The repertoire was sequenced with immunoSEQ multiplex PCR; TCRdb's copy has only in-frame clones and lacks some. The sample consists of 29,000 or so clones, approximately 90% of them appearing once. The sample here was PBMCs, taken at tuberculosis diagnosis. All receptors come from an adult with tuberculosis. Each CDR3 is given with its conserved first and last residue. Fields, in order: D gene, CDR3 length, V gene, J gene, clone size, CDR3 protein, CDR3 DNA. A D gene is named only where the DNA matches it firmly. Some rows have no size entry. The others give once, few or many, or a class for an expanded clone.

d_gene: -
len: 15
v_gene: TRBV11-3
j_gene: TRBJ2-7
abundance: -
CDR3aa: CASSDTRGGVYEQYF
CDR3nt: TGTGCCAGCAGCGACACCCGCGGGGGCGTCTACGAGCAGTACTTC

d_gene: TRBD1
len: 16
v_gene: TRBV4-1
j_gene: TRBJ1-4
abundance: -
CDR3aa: CASSSSRGTGNEKLFF
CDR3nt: TGCGCCAGCAGCTCCTCGCGGGGGACAGGGAATGAAAAACTGTTTTTT

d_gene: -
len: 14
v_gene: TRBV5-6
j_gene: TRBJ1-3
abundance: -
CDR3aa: CASSPGFSGNTIYF
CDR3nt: TGTGCCAGCAGCCCGGGATTCTCTGGAAACACCATATATTTT

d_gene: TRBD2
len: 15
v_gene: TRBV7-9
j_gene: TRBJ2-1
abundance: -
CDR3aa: CASSLLAGANNEQFF
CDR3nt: TGTGCCAGCAGCCTACTAGCGGGCGCCAACAATGAGCAGTTCTTC

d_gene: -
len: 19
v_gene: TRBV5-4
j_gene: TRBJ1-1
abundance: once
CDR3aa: CASTLPPTDTASPNTEAFF
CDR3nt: TGTGCCAGCACCTTACCTCCGACGGACACCGCTTCTCCAAACACTGAAGCTTTCTTT

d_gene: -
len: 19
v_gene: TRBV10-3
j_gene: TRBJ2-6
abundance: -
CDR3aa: CAISTSNPLGVSGANVLTF
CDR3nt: TGTGCCATCAGCACTTCAAACCCCCTAGGGGTGTCTGGGGCCAACGTCCTGACTTTC

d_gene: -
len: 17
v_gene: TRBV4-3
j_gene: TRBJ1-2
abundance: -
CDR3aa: CASSQDWAGPSGYGYTF
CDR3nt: TGCGCCAGCAGCCAAGATTGGGCGGGGCCGTCCGGCTATGGCTACACCTTC

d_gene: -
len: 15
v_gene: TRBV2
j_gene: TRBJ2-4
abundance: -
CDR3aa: CASRGGVRAKNIQYF
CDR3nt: TGTGCCAGCAGGGGGGGAGTCAGGGCCAAAAACATTCAGTACTTC

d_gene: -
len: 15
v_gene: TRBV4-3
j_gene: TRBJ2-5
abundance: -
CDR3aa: CASSQPGDPQETQYF
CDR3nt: TGCGCCAGCAGCCAGCCAGGGGACCCTCAAGAGACCCAGTACTTC

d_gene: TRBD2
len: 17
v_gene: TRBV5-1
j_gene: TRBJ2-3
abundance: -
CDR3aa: CASSLGLAGRSPDTQYF
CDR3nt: TGCGCCAGCAGCTTAGGGTTAGCGGGGAGGAGCCCAGATACGCAGTATTTT

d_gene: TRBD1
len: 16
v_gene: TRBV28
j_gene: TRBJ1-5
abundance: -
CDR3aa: CASSVGTGGAYQPQHF
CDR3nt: TGTGCCAGCAGTGTCGGGACAGGGGGTGCGTATCAGCCCCAGCATTTT

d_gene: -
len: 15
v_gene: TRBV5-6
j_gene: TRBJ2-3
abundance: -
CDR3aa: CASSLAGLSTDTQYF
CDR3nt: TGTGCCAGCAGCTTGGCGGGTTTGAGCACAGATACGCAGTATTTT

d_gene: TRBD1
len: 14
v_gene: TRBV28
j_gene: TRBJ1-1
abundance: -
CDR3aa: CASSQDRGWTEAFF
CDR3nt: TGTGCCAGCAGTCAAGACAGGGGATGGACTGAAGCTTTCTTT

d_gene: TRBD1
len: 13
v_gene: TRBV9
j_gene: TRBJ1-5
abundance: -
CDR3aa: CASGDRSNQPQHF
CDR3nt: TGTGCCAGCGGGGACAGGAGCAATCAGCCCCAGCATTTT

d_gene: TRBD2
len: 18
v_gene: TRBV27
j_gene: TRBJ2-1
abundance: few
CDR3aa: CASSLPPGLAGVNNEQFF
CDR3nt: TGTGCCAGCAGTTTACCCCCGGGACTAGCGGGAGTGAACAATGAGCAGTTCTTC

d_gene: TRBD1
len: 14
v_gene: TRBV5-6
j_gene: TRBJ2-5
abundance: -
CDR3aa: CASSVRGGGETQYF
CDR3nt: TGTGCCAGCAGCGTCCGAGGGGGCGGGGAGACCCAGTACTTC

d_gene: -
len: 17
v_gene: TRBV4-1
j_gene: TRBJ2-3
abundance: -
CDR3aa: CASSLEIPGRGTDTQYF
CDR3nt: TGCGCCAGCAGCTTAGAAATCCCCGGGAGAGGCACAGATACGCAGTATTTT

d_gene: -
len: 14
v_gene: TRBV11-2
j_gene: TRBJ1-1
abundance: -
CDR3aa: CASSLMRQNTEAFF
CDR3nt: TGTGCCAGCAGCTTAATGCGGCAGAACACTGAAGCTTTCTTT

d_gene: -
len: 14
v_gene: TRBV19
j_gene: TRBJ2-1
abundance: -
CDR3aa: CASSIATGLGEQFF
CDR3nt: TGTGCCAGTAGTATAGCCACAGGGCTAGGTGAGCAGTTCTTC

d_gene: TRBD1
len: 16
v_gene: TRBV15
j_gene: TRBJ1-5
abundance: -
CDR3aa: CATSRDRTGAGQPQHF
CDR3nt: TGTGCCACCAGCAGAGATCGAACAGGGGCCGGGCAGCCCCAGCATTTT

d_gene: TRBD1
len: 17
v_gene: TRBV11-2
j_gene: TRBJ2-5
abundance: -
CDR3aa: CASSPKPRTGGGETQYF
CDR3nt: TGTGCCAGCAGCCCCAAGCCGAGGACAGGGGGCGGGGAGACCCAGTACTTC

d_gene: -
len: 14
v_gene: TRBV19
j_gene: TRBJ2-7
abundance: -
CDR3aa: CASRPDRSSYEQYF
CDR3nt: TGTGCCAGTAGACCTGACAGGAGCTCCTACGAGCAGTACTTC

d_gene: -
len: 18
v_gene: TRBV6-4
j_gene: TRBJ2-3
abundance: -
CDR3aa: CASSEHPPGLAGTDTQYF
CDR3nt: TGTGCCAGCAGTGAACACCCGCCAGGGTTGGCGGGCACAGATACGCAGTATTTT

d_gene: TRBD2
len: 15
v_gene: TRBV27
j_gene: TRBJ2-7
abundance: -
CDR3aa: CASSVTSGLSYEQYF
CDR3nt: TGTGCCAGCAGCGTGACTAGCGGCCTCTCCTACGAGCAGTACTTC

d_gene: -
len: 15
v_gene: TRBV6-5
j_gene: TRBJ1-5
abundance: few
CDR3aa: CASSYSKSSNQPQHF
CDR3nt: TGTGCCAGCAGTTACTCTAAGAGTAGCAATCAGCCCCAGCATTTT

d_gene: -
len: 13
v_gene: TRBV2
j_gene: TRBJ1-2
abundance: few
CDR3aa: CASRDTPNYGYTF
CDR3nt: TGTGCCAGCAGGGACACACCTAACTATGGCTACACCTTC

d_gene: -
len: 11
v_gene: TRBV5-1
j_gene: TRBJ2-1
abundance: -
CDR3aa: CASSFGNQQFF
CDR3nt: TGCGCCAGCAGCTTCGGGAATCAGCAGTTCTTC

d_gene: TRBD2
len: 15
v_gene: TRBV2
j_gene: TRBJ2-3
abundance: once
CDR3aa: CASKRSSGSGDTQYF
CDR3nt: TGTGCCAGCAAACGGTCTAGCGGGAGTGGAGATACGCAGTATTTT

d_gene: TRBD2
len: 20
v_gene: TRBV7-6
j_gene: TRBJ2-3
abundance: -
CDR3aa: CASSLAGTSGGLSSTDTQYF
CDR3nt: TGTGCCAGCAGCTTAGCGGGGACTAGCGGGGGCCTGAGTAGCACAGATACGCAGTATTTT

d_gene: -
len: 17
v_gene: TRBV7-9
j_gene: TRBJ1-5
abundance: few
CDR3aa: CASSLEPGIGGNQPQHF
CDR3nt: TGTGCCAGCAGCTTAGAGCCAGGGATTGGAGGCAATCAGCCCCAGCATTTT

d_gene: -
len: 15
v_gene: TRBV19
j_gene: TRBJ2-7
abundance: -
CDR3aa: CASSSIQGVSYEQYF
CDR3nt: TGTGCCAGTAGTTCGATCCAAGGGGTCTCCTACGAGCAGTACTTC

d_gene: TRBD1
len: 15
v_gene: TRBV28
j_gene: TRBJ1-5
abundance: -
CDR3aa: CASSYDRELYQPQHF
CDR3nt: TGTGCCAGCAGCTACGACAGGGAGCTATACCAGCCCCAGCATTTT

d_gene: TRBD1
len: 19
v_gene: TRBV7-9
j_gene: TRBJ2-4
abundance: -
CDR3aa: CASSPRDRGGGTAKNIQYF
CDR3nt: TGTGCCAGCAGCCCCCGGGACAGGGGAGGGGGTACAGCCAAAAACATTCAGTACTTC

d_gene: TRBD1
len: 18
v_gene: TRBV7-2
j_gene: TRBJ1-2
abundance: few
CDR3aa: CASSSILTGAGANYGYTF
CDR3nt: TGTGCCAGCAGCTCCATCCTAACAGGGGCCGGAGCTAACTATGGCTACACCTTC

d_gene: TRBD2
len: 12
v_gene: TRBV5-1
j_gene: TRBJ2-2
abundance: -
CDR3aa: CASSGRFGELFF
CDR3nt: TGCGCCAGTAGCGGGAGGTTCGGGGAGCTGTTTTTT

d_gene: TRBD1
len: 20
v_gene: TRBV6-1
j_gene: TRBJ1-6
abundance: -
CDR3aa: CASSERTRGRGLLYNSPLHF
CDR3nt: TGTGCCAGCAGTGAAAGGACGCGGGGCAGGGGGTTACTCTATAATTCACCCCTCCACTTT

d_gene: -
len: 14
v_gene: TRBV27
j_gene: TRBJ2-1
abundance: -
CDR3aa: CASTIPGRLNEQFF
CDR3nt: TGTGCCAGCACCATACCCGGGAGACTCAATGAGCAGTTCTTC

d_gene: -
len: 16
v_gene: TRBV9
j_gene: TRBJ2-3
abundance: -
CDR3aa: CASSVGEGVHTDTQYF
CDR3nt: TGTGCCAGCAGCGTAGGGGAAGGGGTTCACACAGATACGCAGTATTTT

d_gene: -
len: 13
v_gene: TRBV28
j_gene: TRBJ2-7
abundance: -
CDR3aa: CASSLLLAGEQYF
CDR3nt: TGTGCCAGCAGTTTATTACTAGCTGGCGAGCAGTACTTC

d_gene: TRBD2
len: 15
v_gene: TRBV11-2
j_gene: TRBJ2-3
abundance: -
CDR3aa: CASSWRLAGADTQYF
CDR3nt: TGTGCCAGCAGCTGGCGACTAGCGGGGGCCGATACGCAGTATTTT

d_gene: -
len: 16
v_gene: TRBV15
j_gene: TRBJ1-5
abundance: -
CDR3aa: CATSRVRVTSNQPQHF
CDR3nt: TGTGCCACCAGCAGAGTCAGAGTGACAAGCAATCAGCCCCAGCATTTT

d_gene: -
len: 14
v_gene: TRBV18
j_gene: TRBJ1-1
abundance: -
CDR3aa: CASSPRGLGTEAFF
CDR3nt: TGTGCCAGCTCACCACGGGGGCTGGGGACTGAAGCTTTCTTT

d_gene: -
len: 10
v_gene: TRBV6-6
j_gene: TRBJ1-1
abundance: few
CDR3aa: CASSSVEAFF
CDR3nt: TGTGCCAGCAGTTCAGTAGAAGCTTTCTTT

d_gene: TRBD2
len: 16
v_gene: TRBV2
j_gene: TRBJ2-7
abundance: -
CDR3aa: CASSPRTSGGHPDKYF
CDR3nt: TGTGCCAGCAGTCCCCGGACTAGCGGGGGTCACCCCGATAAGTACTTC

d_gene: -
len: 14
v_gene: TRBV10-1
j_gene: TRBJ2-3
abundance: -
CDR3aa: CASSEQRSTDTQYF
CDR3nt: TGCGCCAGCAGTGAGCAGCGGAGCACAGATACGCAGTATTTT

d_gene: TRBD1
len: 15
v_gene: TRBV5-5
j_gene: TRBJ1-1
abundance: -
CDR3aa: CASRPLTGMNTEAFF
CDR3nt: TGTGCCAGCAGGCCCCTGACAGGGATGAACACTGAAGCTTTCTTT

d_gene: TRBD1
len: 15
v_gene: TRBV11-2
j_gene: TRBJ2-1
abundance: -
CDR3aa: CASSSGTDPYNEQFF
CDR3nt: TGTGCCAGCAGCTCCGGGACAGATCCCTACAATGAGCAGTTCTTC

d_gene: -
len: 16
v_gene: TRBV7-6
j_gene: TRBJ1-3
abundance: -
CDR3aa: CASSFFAGNPGNTIYF
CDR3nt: TGTGCCAGCAGCTTTTTCGCGGGAAATCCTGGAAACACCATATATTTT

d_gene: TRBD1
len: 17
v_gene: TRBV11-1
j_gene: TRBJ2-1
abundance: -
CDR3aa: CASSLGVTGTGPYEQFF
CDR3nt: TGTGCCAGCAGCTTAGGGGTAACCGGGACAGGGCCCTATGAGCAGTTCTTC

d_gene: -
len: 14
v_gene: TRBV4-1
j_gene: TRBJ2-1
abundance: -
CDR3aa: CASSQESGYNEQFF
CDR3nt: TGCGCCAGCAGCCAAGAGTCAGGTTACAATGAGCAGTTCTTC

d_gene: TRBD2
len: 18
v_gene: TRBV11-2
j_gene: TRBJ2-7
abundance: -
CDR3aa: CASSPLGLAGKISYEQYF
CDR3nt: TGTGCCAGCAGCCCATTGGGGCTAGCGGGAAAAATAAGCTACGAGCAGTACTTC

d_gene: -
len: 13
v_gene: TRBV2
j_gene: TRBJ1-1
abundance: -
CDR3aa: CASSTTTNTEAFF
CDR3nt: TGTGCCAGCAGTACTACCACGAACACTGAAGCTTTCTTT

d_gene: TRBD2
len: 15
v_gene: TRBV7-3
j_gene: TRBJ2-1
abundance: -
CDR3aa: CASSLSGGSYNEQFF
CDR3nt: TGTGCCAGCAGCTTAAGCGGGGGGTCCTACAATGAGCAGTTCTTC

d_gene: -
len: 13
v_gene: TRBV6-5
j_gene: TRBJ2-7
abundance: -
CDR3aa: CASSYLGTYEQYF
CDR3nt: TGTGCCAGCAGTTACCTAGGAACCTACGAGCAGTACTTC

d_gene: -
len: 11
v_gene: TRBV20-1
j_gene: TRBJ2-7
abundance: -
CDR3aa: CSARDSRGGIF
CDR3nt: TGCAGTGCTAGAGATAGTAGAGGCGGGATCTTC

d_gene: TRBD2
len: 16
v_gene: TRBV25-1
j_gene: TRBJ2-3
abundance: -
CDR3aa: CASSLTSALGTDTQYF
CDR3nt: TGTGCCAGCAGTCTAACTAGCGCCCTAGGCACAGATACGCAGTATTTT

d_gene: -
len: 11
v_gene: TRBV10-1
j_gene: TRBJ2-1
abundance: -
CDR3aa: CASSDRNEQFF
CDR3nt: TGCGCCAGCAGTGACAGAAATGAGCAGTTCTTC

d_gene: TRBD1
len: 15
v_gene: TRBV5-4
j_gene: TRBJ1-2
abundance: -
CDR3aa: CASSFRDRAPYGYTF
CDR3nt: TGTGCCAGCAGCTTCCGGGACAGGGCTCCCTATGGCTACACCTTC

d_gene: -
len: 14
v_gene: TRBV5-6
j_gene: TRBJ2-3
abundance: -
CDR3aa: CASSLVSGTDTQYF
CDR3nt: TGTGCCAGCAGCTTGGTATCTGGCACAGATACGCAGTATTTT